This is a list of T cell receptor beta chains from one sample in a study of T cell changes during pregnancy in multiple sclerosis. Some clones are missing from TCRdb's copy, which holds only in-frame ones; the method was immunoSEQ multiplex PCR. The data show around 50,000 clones, 75% to 90% seen once. This sample comprised CD8+ T cells from peripheral blood mononuclear cells, obtained in the second trimester of pregnancy. Every receptor here comes from a female donor with multiple sclerosis, enrolled in a pregnancy study. Each CDR3 is given with its conserved first and last residue. The D gene is left open where the match is weak. Clone size is given for some rows only: seen once, a few or many times, or a class if the clone is expanded.

-	TRBJ1-5	-	TRBV19	CASSLRDYSNQPQHF	TGTGCCAGTAGTCTCCGGGACTATAGCAATCAGCCCCAGCATTTT
TRBD2	TRBJ2-1	-	TRBV6-4	CASSVSGSSYNEQFF	TGTGCCAGCAGTGTGAGCGGGAGCTCCTACAATGAGCAGTTCTTC
-	TRBJ1-1	-	TRBV2	CASTEGGDTEAFF	TGTGCCAGCACTGAAGGGGGAGACACTGAAGCTTTCTTT
-	TRBJ1-3	-	TRBV9	CASSVATEGGDGNTIYF	TGTGCCAGCAGCGTAGCTACGGAGGGGGGGGACGGAAACACCATATATTTT
TRBD1	TRBJ1-4	-	TRBV19	CASYEGGQSLEKLFF	TGTGCCAGTTACGAGGGGGGACAGTCCCTTGAAAAACTGTTTTTT
-	TRBJ2-2	-	TRBV4-1	CASSQERATGELFF	TGCGCCAGCAGCCAAGAGCGCGCCACCGGGGAGCTGTTTTTT
TRBD1	TRBJ1-1	-	TRBV15	CATSRDKGQGAEAFF	TGTGCCACCAGCAGAGATAAGGGACAGGGCGCTGAAGCTTTCTTT
TRBD1	TRBJ2-2	-	TRBV30	CAWGQGNTGELFF	TGTGCCTGGGGACAGGGGAACACCGGGGAGCTGTTTTTT
-	TRBJ2-7	-	TRBV6-1	CASKGTGASTHEQYF	TGTGCCAGCAAGGGAACAGGAGCATCCACCCACGAGCAGTACTTC
TRBD2	TRBJ2-2	-	TRBV25-1	CASSSGGEIGELFF	TGTGCCAGCAGTAGCGGGGGGGAAATCGGGGAGCTGTTTTTT
TRBD2	TRBJ2-1	once	TRBV9	CASSSTRREAVNEQFF	TGTGCCAGCAGCAGCACCCGGCGGGAGGCCGTGAATGAGCAGTTCTTC
-	TRBJ1-4	-	TRBV2	CASRSATNEKLFF	TGTGCCAGCAGATCAGCAACTAATGAAAAACTGTTTTTT
-	TRBJ1-2	-	TRBV27	CASGGVSYGYTF	TGTGCCAGCGGAGGGGTTTCCTATGGCTACACCTTC
TRBD1	TRBJ1-2	-	TRBV6-5	CASSRLLTGPWGYTF	TGTGCCAGCAGCCGACTCCTGACAGGGCCGTGGGGCTACACCTTC
TRBD2	TRBJ2-1	-	TRBV29-1	CSVVWAGGEQFF	TGCAGCGTTGTATGGGCGGGGGGGGAGCAGTTCTTC
-	TRBJ2-2	-	TRBV1	CTSSQVRLAGGVAGELFF	TGCACCAGCAGCCAAGTAAGACTAGCGGGGGGGGTCGCCGGGGAGCTGTTTTTT
TRBD2	TRBJ2-4	-	TRBV15	CATSSLLAGGQAKNIQYF	TGTGCCACCAGCAGTCTACTAGCGGGGGGGCAAGCCAAAAACATTCAGTACTTC
TRBD1	TRBJ1-5	-	TRBV10-2	CASSGVTGGDQPQHF	TGCGCCAGCAGTGGGGTGACAGGGGGTGATCAGCCCCAGCATTTT
TRBD2	TRBJ2-1	-	TRBV4-1	CASSQPLAGGAGNEQFF	TGCGCCAGCAGCCAACCACTAGCGGGGGGGGCTGGGAATGAGCAGTTCTTC
-	TRBJ2-7	-	TRBV7-9	CASSSTGSYEQYF	TGTGCCAGCAGCTCCACAGGGTCGTACGAGCAGTACTTC
-	TRBJ2-2	-	TRBV6-1	CASSDSGYGGELFF	TGTGCCAGCAGTGATTCAGGGTACGGCGGGGAGCTGTTTTTT
TRBD2	TRBJ2-1	-	TRBV9	CASSVGGGGANEQFF	TGTGCCAGCAGCGTAGGTGGCGGGGGGGCGAATGAGCAGTTCTTC
-	TRBJ2-7	-	TRBV13	CASSLNKEQYF	TGTGCCAGCAGCTTAAACAAGGAGCAGTACTTC
-	TRBJ2-3	-	TRBV5-6	CASIVQGATDTQYF	TGTGCCAGCATCGTACAGGGTGCCACAGATACGCAGTATTTT
-	TRBJ1-6	-	TRBV30	CAWSVQQSSPLHF	TGTGCCTGGAGTGTACAACAAAGTTCACCCCTCCACTTT
TRBD1	TRBJ1-1	-	TRBV4-1	CASSEGGGGMNTEAFF	TGCGCCAGCAGTGAAGGGGGCGGAGGGATGAACACTGAAGCTTTCTTT
-	TRBJ2-5	-	TRBV7-9	CASSLVVGGPAETQYF	TGTGCCAGCAGCTTGGTGGTGGGGGGGCCAGCGGAGACCCAGTACTTC
TRBD1	TRBJ1-2	once	TRBV4-1	CASSPQGAVGGYTF	TGCGCCAGCAGCCCACAGGGGGCAGTTGGTGGCTACACCTTC
-	TRBJ1-1	-	TRBV5-1	CASRDTGYLEAFF	TGCGCCAGCAGGGATACAGGGTATTTAGAAGCTTTCTTT
-	TRBJ1-1	-	TRBV9	CASSVAKDRGNTEAFF	TGTGCCAGCAGCGTAGCTAAAGACCGGGGGAACACTGAAGCTTTCTTT
-	TRBJ1-1	-	TRBV27	CASKDRTEAFF	TGTGCCAGCAAAGACAGGACTGAAGCTTTCTTT
-	TRBJ2-7	once	TRBV7-9	CASSPRTSYEQYF	TGTGCCAGCAGCCCCCGGACAAGCTACGAGCAGTACTTC
-	TRBJ2-3	-	TRBV6-1	CASSRGVETDTQYF	TGTGCCAGCAGTCGGGGTGTTGAGACAGATACGCAGTATTTT
-	TRBJ1-2	-	TRBV4-2	CASSQDWEGSNYGYTF	TGTGCCAGCAGCCAAGATTGGGAAGGGAGCAACTATGGCTACACCTTC
-	TRBJ2-1	once	TRBV19	CASSIDLYSSSSYNEQFF	TGTGCCAGTAGTATAGATCTCTACAGTTCAAGCTCCTACAATGAGCAGTTCTTC